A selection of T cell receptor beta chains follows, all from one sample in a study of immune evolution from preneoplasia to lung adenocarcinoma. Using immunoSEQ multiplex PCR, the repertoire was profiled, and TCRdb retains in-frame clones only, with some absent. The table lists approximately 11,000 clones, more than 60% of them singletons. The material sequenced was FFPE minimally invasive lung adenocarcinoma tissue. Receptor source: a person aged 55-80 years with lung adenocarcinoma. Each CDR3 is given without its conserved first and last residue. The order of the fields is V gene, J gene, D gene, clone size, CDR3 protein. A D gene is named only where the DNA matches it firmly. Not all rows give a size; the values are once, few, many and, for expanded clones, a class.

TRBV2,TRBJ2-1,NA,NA,ASSDRTAYNEQF
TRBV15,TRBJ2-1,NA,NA,ATSRGDPSYNEQF
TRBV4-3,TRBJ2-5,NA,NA,ASSQDAGTQY
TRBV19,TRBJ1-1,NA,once,ASSSAGTENTEAF
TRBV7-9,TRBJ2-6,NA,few,ASRISSGANVLT
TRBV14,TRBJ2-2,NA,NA,ASSLNTGELF
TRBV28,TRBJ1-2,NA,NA,ASSLWGKGPYGYT
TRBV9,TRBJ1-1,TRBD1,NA,ASSTFDRANTEAF
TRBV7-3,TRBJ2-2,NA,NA,ASSLGAVNTGELF
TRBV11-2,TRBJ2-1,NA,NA,ASSFPTTGPSSYNEQF
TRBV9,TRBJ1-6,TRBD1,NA,ASSEGDRLTPLH
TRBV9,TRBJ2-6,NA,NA,ASSVTGPGANVLT
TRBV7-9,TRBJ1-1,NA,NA,ASSHRKGMNTEAF
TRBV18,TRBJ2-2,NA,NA,ASSPPSDTGELF
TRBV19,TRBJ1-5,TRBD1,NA,ASSSLVSRGLGQPQH
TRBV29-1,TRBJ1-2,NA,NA,SVRGGDTYGYT
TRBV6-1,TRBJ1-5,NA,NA,ASSEYYGGAGSNQPQH
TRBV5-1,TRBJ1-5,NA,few,ASSPEGLQPQH
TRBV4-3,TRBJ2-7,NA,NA,ASSQDLQTYEQY
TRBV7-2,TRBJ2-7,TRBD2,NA,ASSLRPAGEIYEQY
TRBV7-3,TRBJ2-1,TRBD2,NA,ASSLFSLREGGANNEQF
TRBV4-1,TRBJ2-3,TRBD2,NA,ASSQDPPLLAGGADTQY
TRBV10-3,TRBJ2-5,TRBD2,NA,AISTLAGQETQY
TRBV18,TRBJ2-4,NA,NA,ASSPLGAGSNIQY
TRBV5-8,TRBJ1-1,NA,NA,ASSLARRGTEAF
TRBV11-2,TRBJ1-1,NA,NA,ASSSGRGYKAF
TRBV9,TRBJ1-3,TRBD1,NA,ASSPGRDRSGNTIY
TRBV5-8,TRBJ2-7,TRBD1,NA,ASSFTGQGAFRYEQY
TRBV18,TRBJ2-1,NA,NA,ASSPPGSYNEQF
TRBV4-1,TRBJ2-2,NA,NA,ASSQQDMGFTGELF
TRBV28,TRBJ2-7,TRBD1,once,ATLTRTGGYEQY
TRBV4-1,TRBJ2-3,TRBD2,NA,ASTTTASGRERDLDTQY
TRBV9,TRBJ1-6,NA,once,ASSVATNSPLH
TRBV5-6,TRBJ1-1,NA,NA,ASSSTGLTEAF
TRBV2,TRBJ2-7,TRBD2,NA,ASKTSGSTYEQY
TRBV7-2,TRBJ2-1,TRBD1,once,ASSLGGQGLNEQF
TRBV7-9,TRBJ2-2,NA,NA,ASVPEGFGTGELF
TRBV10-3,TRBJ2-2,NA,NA,AITGQINTGELF
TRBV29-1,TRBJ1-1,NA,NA,SVGSRVNTEAF
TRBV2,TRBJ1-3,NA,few,ASSEYPAEMGWDTIY
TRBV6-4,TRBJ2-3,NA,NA,ASSDGGATDTQY
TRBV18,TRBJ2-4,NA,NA,ASSPPPTEENIQY
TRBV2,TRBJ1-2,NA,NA,ASRSLNKVNYGYT
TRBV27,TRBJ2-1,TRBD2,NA,ASRLTSGSNEQF
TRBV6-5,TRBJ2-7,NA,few,ASSYSSGGGGEQY
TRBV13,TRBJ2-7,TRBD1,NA,ASSSEVTGGYEQY
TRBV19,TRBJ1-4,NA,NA,ASSRHRADEKLF
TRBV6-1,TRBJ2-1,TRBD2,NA,ASSASGLANYNEQF
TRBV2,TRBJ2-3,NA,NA,ASSGQAGSTDTQY
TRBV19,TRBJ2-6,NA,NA,ASRQSFSGANVLT
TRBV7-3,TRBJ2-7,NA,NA,ASSLTDSSYEQY
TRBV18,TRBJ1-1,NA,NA,ASSPSTEAF